The rows below give T cell receptor beta chains drawn from one sample of a study of OX40 agonist ivuxolimab in advanced cancers. The method was immunoSEQ multiplex PCR; TCRdb's version includes in-frame clones alone and lacks a portion of them. The table has around 94,000 clones, around nine tenths seen once. The sequencing used CD4+ or CD8+ T cells sorted from blood, collected in a trial of the OX40 agonist ivuxolimab. These receptor sequences come from an adult with an advanced solid tumor such as melanoma, head and neck, liver or kidney cancer. The CDR3 runs from the conserved cysteine through the conserved F or W. A D gene is named only where the DNA matches it firmly. The listing skips clone size in some rows; elsewhere it reads once, few, many or a size class.

j_call: TRBJ1-2; d_call: TRBD1; v_call: TRBV19; clone_size: -; cdr3_aa: CASSITGTEVGYGYTF; cdr3_nt: TGTGCCAGTAGTATTACCGGGACAGAGGTTGGCTATGGCTACACCTTC
j_call: TRBJ1-4; d_call: TRBD1; v_call: TRBV27; clone_size: -; cdr3_aa: CATATGGREKLFF; cdr3_nt: TGTGCCACCGCGACAGGGGGCAGAGAAAAACTGTTTTTT
j_call: TRBJ2-1; d_call: -; v_call: TRBV5-4; clone_size: -; cdr3_aa: CASSLGGLYNEQFF; cdr3_nt: TGTGCCAGCAGCTTGGGGGGGCTCTACAATGAGCAGTTCTTC
j_call: TRBJ2-7; d_call: -; v_call: TRBV5-1; clone_size: -; cdr3_aa: CASREPSSYEQYF; cdr3_nt: TGCGCCAGCCGAGAGCCCAGCTCCTACGAGCAGTACTTC
j_call: TRBJ1-5; d_call: -; v_call: TRBV5-6; clone_size: -; cdr3_aa: CASSSYGGSSNQPQHF; cdr3_nt: TGTGCCAGCAGCTCTTACGGAGGTTCTAGCAATCAGCCCCAGCATTTT
j_call: TRBJ1-3; d_call: -; v_call: TRBV6-5; clone_size: -; cdr3_aa: CASSYSGGGGNTIYF; cdr3_nt: TGTGCCAGCAGTTACTCGGGGGGTGGTGGAAACACCATATATTTT
j_call: TRBJ2-7; d_call: TRBD1; v_call: TRBV7-8; clone_size: -; cdr3_aa: CASSLEGTGKTYEQYF; cdr3_nt: TGTGCCAGCAGCTTAGAAGGGACAGGAAAGACCTACGAGCAGTACTTC
j_call: TRBJ2-5; d_call: -; v_call: TRBV11-2; clone_size: -; cdr3_aa: CASSLDWGRLEETQYF; cdr3_nt: TGTGCCAGCAGCTTAGATTGGGGACGGCTCGAAGAGACCCAGTACTTC
j_call: TRBJ1-1; d_call: TRBD1; v_call: TRBV6-5; clone_size: -; cdr3_aa: CASNNRGTEAFF; cdr3_nt: TGTGCCAGCAACAACAGGGGAACTGAAGCTTTCTTT
j_call: TRBJ2-7; d_call: -; v_call: TRBV5-4; clone_size: -; cdr3_aa: CASSLGGFRNYEQYF; cdr3_nt: TGTGCCAGCAGCTTGGGAGGTTTCAGGAACTACGAGCAGTACTTC
j_call: TRBJ1-4; d_call: -; v_call: TRBV27; clone_size: -; cdr3_aa: CASSLVGINEKLFF; cdr3_nt: TGTGCCAGCAGTTTGGTAGGGATAAATGAAAAACTGTTTTTT
j_call: TRBJ2-5; d_call: -; v_call: TRBV5-6; clone_size: -; cdr3_aa: CASSPDRGVQETQYF; cdr3_nt: TGTGCCAGCAGCCCGGACCGCGGGGTTCAAGAGACCCAGTACTTC
j_call: TRBJ1-1; d_call: TRBD1; v_call: TRBV4-2; clone_size: -; cdr3_aa: CASSQDPDRGTEAFF; cdr3_nt: TGTGCCAGCAGCCAAGATCCGGACAGGGGCACTGAAGCTTTCTTT
j_call: TRBJ1-2; d_call: TRBD1; v_call: TRBV18; clone_size: -; cdr3_aa: CASSLDRGGGYTF; cdr3_nt: TGTGCCAGCTCACTGGACAGGGGCGGGGGCTACACCTTC
j_call: TRBJ1-6; d_call: -; v_call: TRBV5-4; clone_size: -; cdr3_aa: CASSLARASHNSPLHF; cdr3_nt: TGTGCCAGCAGCTTGGCCCGGGCCTCACATAATTCACCCCTCCACTTT
j_call: TRBJ1-1; d_call: TRBD1; v_call: TRBV10-3; clone_size: -; cdr3_aa: CAITSGGNTEAFF; cdr3_nt: TGTGCCATCACTTCAGGGGGGAACACTGAAGCTTTCTTT
j_call: TRBJ1-6; d_call: -; v_call: TRBV30; clone_size: -; cdr3_aa: CAWSVGGGSSPLHF; cdr3_nt: TGTGCCTGGAGTGTGGGAGGGGGGAGTTCACCCCTCCACTTT
j_call: TRBJ1-2; d_call: TRBD1; v_call: TRBV5-1; clone_size: -; cdr3_aa: CASKAGTANYGYTF; cdr3_nt: TGCGCCAGCAAGGCCGGGACAGCTAACTATGGCTACACCTTC
j_call: TRBJ1-4; d_call: TRBD1; v_call: TRBV18; clone_size: -; cdr3_aa: CASSPTLQGRGEEKLFF; cdr3_nt: TGTGCCAGCTCACCGACCCTACAGGGGCGCGGGGAGGAAAAACTGTTTTTT
j_call: TRBJ2-7; d_call: TRBD1; v_call: TRBV5-5; clone_size: -; cdr3_aa: CASSATGTGVAYEQYF; cdr3_nt: TGTGCCAGCAGCGCGACCGGGACAGGGGTAGCCTACGAGCAGTACTTC
j_call: TRBJ2-3; d_call: -; v_call: TRBV5-1; clone_size: -; cdr3_aa: CASSLEASVDTQYF; cdr3_nt: TGCGCCAGCAGCTTGGAGGCTAGCGTTGATACGCAGTATTTT
j_call: TRBJ2-2; d_call: TRBD2; v_call: TRBV7-6; clone_size: -; cdr3_aa: CASSLAGPSGGVAGELFF; cdr3_nt: TGTGCCAGCAGCTTAGCGGGACCTAGCGGGGGAGTAGCCGGGGAGCTGTTTTTT
j_call: TRBJ1-4; d_call: -; v_call: TRBV5-1; clone_size: -; cdr3_aa: CASSETGSTNEKLFF; cdr3_nt: TGCGCCAGCAGCGAGACAGGCTCAACTAATGAAAAACTGTTTTTT
j_call: TRBJ2-5; d_call: TRBD1; v_call: TRBV5-1; clone_size: once; cdr3_aa: CASSRQGQQETQYF; cdr3_nt: TGCGCCAGCAGCAGACAGGGACAGCAAGAGACCCAGTACTTC
j_call: TRBJ2-5; d_call: -; v_call: TRBV6-4; clone_size: -; cdr3_aa: CASSDGDQETQYF; cdr3_nt: TGTGCCAGCAGTGACGGGGACCAAGAGACCCAGTACTTC
j_call: TRBJ2-1; d_call: -; v_call: TRBV4-3; clone_size: -; cdr3_aa: CASSQEFSATGQFF; cdr3_nt: TGCGCCAGCAGCCAAGAATTCTCTGCTACCGGGCAGTTCTTC
j_call: TRBJ2-5; d_call: TRBD2; v_call: TRBV19; clone_size: -; cdr3_aa: CASSPQRGVQETQYF; cdr3_nt: TGTGCCAGTAGTCCCCAGCGGGGGGTACAAGAGACCCAGTACTTC
j_call: TRBJ1-2; d_call: -; v_call: TRBV6-1; clone_size: -; cdr3_aa: CASSEAWVRGYGYTF; cdr3_nt: TGTGCCAGCAGTGAAGCGTGGGTGCGCGGCTATGGCTACACCTTC
j_call: TRBJ1-2; d_call: -; v_call: TRBV9; clone_size: -; cdr3_aa: CASSGTTSYGYTF; cdr3_nt: TGTGCCAGCAGCGGTACCACCTCCTATGGCTACACCTTC
j_call: TRBJ2-7; d_call: -; v_call: TRBV12-5; clone_size: -; cdr3_aa: CASGSTVLGEQYF; cdr3_nt: TGTGCTAGTGGTTCCACGGTGTTGGGGGAGCAGTACTTC
j_call: TRBJ1-1; d_call: -; v_call: TRBV6-5; clone_size: -; cdr3_aa: CASSYPTATEAFF; cdr3_nt: TGTGCCAGCAGTTATCCGACGGCCACTGAAGCTTTCTTT
j_call: TRBJ2-3; d_call: -; v_call: TRBV6-5; clone_size: -; cdr3_aa: CASSYQVPNTDTQYF; cdr3_nt: TGTGCCAGCAGTTACCAAGTCCCCAACACAGATACGCAGTATTTT
j_call: TRBJ1-2; d_call: -; v_call: TRBV7-3; clone_size: -; cdr3_aa: CASSPAAGKVCTF; cdr3_nt: TGTGCCAGCAGCCCCGCGGCAGGGAAGGTGTGCACCTTC
j_call: TRBJ1-6; d_call: TRBD1; v_call: TRBV27; clone_size: -; cdr3_aa: CASSLSQGAGSPLHF; cdr3_nt: TGTGCCAGCAGTCTCTCCCAGGGGGCGGGTTCACCCCTCCACTTT
j_call: TRBJ2-5; d_call: TRBD1; v_call: TRBV5-8; clone_size: once; cdr3_aa: CASLTRQGSMETQYF; cdr3_nt: TGTGCCAGCCTAACAAGACAGGGTTCAATGGAGACCCAGTACTTC
j_call: TRBJ1-2; d_call: -; v_call: TRBV4-3; clone_size: -; cdr3_aa: CASSQDILPQGRVFNYGYTF; cdr3_nt: TGCGCCAGCAGCCAAGACATCCTCCCCCAGGGGCGGGTCTTTAACTATGGCTACACCTTC
j_call: TRBJ2-5; d_call: TRBD2; v_call: TRBV5-4; clone_size: -; cdr3_aa: CASSSGLAVRQETQYF; cdr3_nt: TGTGCCAGCAGCTCCGGACTAGCGGTTAGACAAGAGACCCAGTACTTC
j_call: TRBJ1-6; d_call: TRBD1; v_call: TRBV11-2; clone_size: -; cdr3_aa: CASSWGGQGSPLHF; cdr3_nt: TGTGCCAGCAGCTGGGGGGGACAGGGTTCACCCCTCCACTTT